These 24 T cell receptor beta chains share one sample of origin, sequenced in a study of regulatory T cells in long-lasting Graves disease. Time point here: newly diagnosed GD, antithyroid drugs for less than 3 months. The TCR library used RNA extracted from PBMCs. The authors built TCR beta libraries using iRepertoire HTBI primers and Arm-PCR of CDR3 regions. TCRdb re-derived calls from the multiplex PCR reads in MiXCR, one entry per CDR3 protein. The sample carries 420,000 or so distinct CDR3 sequences, approximately 16% recorded once. These data were also reused for a study on T cells in Graves' hyperthyroidism and ophthalmopathy.

This specimen consisted of peripheral blood mononuclear cells (PBMCs), obtained at new diagnosis, from a patient treated with antithyroid drugs. The receptors were gathered from a woman aged 18-30 years with Graves disease.

This clonotype appeared many times. This CDR3 is CASSVGPEEPYEQYF. In DNA form, the CDR3 reads TGTGCCAGCAGCGTGGGACCCGAGGAACCCTACGAGCAGTACTTC. This chain links TRBV9 with TRBJ2-7; tentatively, D is TRBD1 or TRBD2 (5 bases each). CDR3 size: 15 residues. Germline CDR1 is SGDLS and CDR2 is YYNGEE. V was trimmed by 2 bases and J by 2 bases, leaving 14 bases between them.

On this clonotype itself: It is likely a read error: a sequence one base away is far more abundant. The gene calls are TRBV28 and TRBJ2-1; 10 bases are shared with TRBD2. Looked up from germline, CDR1 is MDHEN and CDR2 is SYDVKM. The trim removed 9 bases at V and 10 bases at J, leaving 12 bases unmatched. This CDR3 is built from 14 residues. The CDR3 coding sequence is TGTGCCAGTAGAGAACTAGCGGGGTTCTACGAGCAGTTCTTC. This gives the protein CASRELAGFYEQFF.

The chain uses TRBV10-3 and TRBJ1-1, with a weak D call TRBD1 (5 bases). Trimming shortened V by 6 bases and J by 1 base, and 18 bases separated the two germline ends. This CDR3 is 16 amino acids long. The germline CDR1 and CDR2 sequences are ENHRY and SYGVKD. CDR3 sequence reads: CAISRTPKRQNTEAFF. The DNA of the CDR3 is TGTGCCATCAGCCGGACACCAAAAAGACAGAACACTGAAGCTTTCTTT.

J is TRBJ2-1 and V is TRBV24-1; 7 bases fit TRBD2. V dropped 3 bases and J dropped 6; count of bases not matched to a gene: 4. CDR3 size: 14 residues. Germline assignment: CDR1 KGHDR and CDR2 SFDVKD. For the CDR3, the DNA is TGTGCCACCAGTGATAAGGGGAGGGGCAATGAGCAGTTCTTC. Protein product: CATSDKGRGNEQFF.

This clonotype showed up just a few times. The rearrangement links TRBV4-3 to TRBJ2-7; weak D call: TRBD1 (7 bases). The CDR3 length is 16 residues. Germline V gene lookup returns CDR1 LGHNA and CDR2 YSLEER. Trimming shortened V by 2 bases and J by 0 bases, and 14 bases separated the two germline ends. In nucleotides, the CDR3 is TGCGCCAGCAGCCAAAAAGCAGGGGGACTCTCCTACGAGCAGTACTTC. This translates into CASSQKAGGLSYEQYF.

The sample holds a few counts of this clonotype. CDR3: CASSLGGFSNQPQHF. The CDR3 nucleotides read TGTGCCAGCAGTTTGGGAGGGTTTAGCAATCAGCCCCAGCATTTT. This sequence joins TRBV28 and TRBJ1-5; D ambiguous. The V end lost 3 bases, the J end lost 0 bases, and 9 bases lay between the germline ends. The CDR3 sequence is 15 residues long. The V gene's germline CDR1 is MDHEN and CDR2 SYDVKM.

This clonotype occurred many times. The rearrangement uses TRBV3-1 and TRBJ2-7, with D perhaps assigned TRBD1 or TRBD2 (5 bases each). Trimming removed 2 bases at V and 7 bases at J, with 12 bases between. Germline CDR1 is LGHDT and CDR2 is YNNKEL (reference sequence). CDR3 length: 13 amino acids. The DNA for the CDR3 is TGTGCCAGCAGCCAACCGGGACGCCTTGAGCAGTACTTC. Amino acid sequence: CASSQPGRLEQYF.

This clonotype has ten or more counts. The rearrangement links TRBV5-6 to TRBJ2-7; the D call may be TRBD1 or TRBD2 (5 bases each). CDR1 and CDR2 from the germline V gene are SGHDT and YYEEEE. This CDR3 region has 14 residues. The ends were cut back, 4 bases at V and 2 bases at J, with 13 bases in the middle. The CDR3: CASSRWTGPYEQYF. CDR3 coding DNA: TGTGCCAGCAGCCGTTGGACGGGACCCTACGAGCAGTACTTC. Full variable domain (rest looked up from reference TRBV5-6 and TRBJ2-7): DAGVTQSPTHLIKTRGQQVTLRCSPKSGHDTVSWYQQALGQGPQFIFQYYEEEERQRGNFPDRFSGHQFPNYSSELNVNALLLGDSALYLCASSRWTGPYEQYFGPGTRLTVT.

This clonotype was recorded at least ten times. This chain links TRBV7-3 with TRBJ2-1, with 9 bases fitting TRBD2. The CDR3 is 17 residues long. V lost 2 bases, J lost 4 bases, and 9 bases stayed unmatched. CDR1 is SGHTA and CDR2 is FQGTGA in the germline V gene. This CDR3 reads CASSLSGSSGRYNEQFF. In DNA form, the CDR3 reads TGTGCCAGCAGCTTATCGGGGAGTAGCGGGAGATACAATGAGCAGTTCTTC.

A single count supports this clonotype. This sequence joins TRBV5-6 and TRBJ2-7; D is undetermined. Trimming pared 2 bases from V and 3 bases from J, leaving 12 bases between. CDR1 is SGHDT and CDR2 is YYEEEE in the germline V gene. The CDR3 extends over 14 amino acids. The CDR3 DNA reads TGTGCCAGCAGCTTCGGCGACACCGTCTACGAGCAGTACTTC. Translation: CASSFGDTVYEQYF.

This clonotype was counted at least ten times. CDR3 in amino acids: CASSPRQGDEQYF. The CDR3 nucleotides are TGTGCCAGCTCACCCCGGCAGGGGGACGAGCAGTACTTC. V usage is TRBV18 and J usage is TRBJ2-7, with 7 positions matching TRBD1. V lost 3 bases, J lost 5 bases, and 4 bases stayed unmatched. Looked up from germline, CDR1 is KGHSH and CDR2 is LQKENI. CDR3 length: 13 residues.

The chain uses TRBV5-4 and TRBJ2-2; TRBD1 might be the D (6 bases). This CDR3 is built from 19 residues. Germline CDR1 reads SGHNT; CDR2 reads YYREEE (reference sequence). Trimming cost V 1 base and J 3 bases, with 22 bases left between them. CDR3 in amino acids: CASSLPTGGRTEHTGELFF. For the CDR3, the DNA is TGTGCCAGCAGCTTGCCAACCGGCGGAAGGACAGAACACACCGGGGAGCTGTTTTTT.

This clonotype came up many times. V usage is TRBV20-1 and J usage is TRBJ2-7, with D possibly TRBD2 on 6 matching bases. The CDR3 is made up of 13 amino acids. CDR1 and CDR2 (germline): DFQATT, SNEGSKA (reference sequence). V lost 2 bases and J 5 bases, leaving 13 bases between the germline ends. CDR3 region: CSARQGGGDEQYF. In DNA form, the CDR3 reads TGCAGTGCTAGACAAGGCGGCGGGGACGAGCAGTACTTC.

This clonotype was recorded many times. The chain carries TRBV18 and TRBJ1-3; tentatively, D is TRBD1 (6 bases). The V gene's germline CDR1 is KGHSH and CDR2 LQKENI. The CDR3 is 15 residues long. V gave up 3 bases and J gave up 0 bases, with 9 bases separating them. The CDR3 sequence is CASSPKDSSGNTIYF. The CDR3 coding sequence is TGTGCCAGCTCACCCAAGGACAGCTCTGGAAACACCATATATTTT.

This clonotype has a handful of counts. V gene TRBV30 combines with J gene TRBJ2-7; the match to TRBD2 covers 12 bases. V was pared by 3 bases and J by 6 bases, with 12 bases of the junction left unmatched. The length of the CDR3 is 16 residues. The germline gives CDR1 GTSNPN, CDR2 SVGIG (reference sequence). The CDR3 nucleotides read TGTGCCTGGAGGTATCCGGAACTAGCGGGAGGCCTCGAGCAGTACTTC. Amino acid sequence: CAWRYPELAGGLEQYF.

Many counts were recorded for this clonotype. This chain connects TRBV3-1 to TRBJ2-1; 9 bases fit TRBD1. V shed 1 base and J 7 bases; nucleotides not matched to a gene: 8. Germline V gene data show CDR1 as LGHDT and CDR2 as YNNKEL (reference sequence). This CDR3 spans 16 amino acids. Here the CDR3 reads CASSQARGQGWNEQFF. The CDR3 coding sequence is TGTGCCAGCAGCCAAGCGCGAGGACAGGGGTGGAATGAGCAGTTCTTC.

Note on this clonotype: This CDR3 is missing its conserved last phenylalanine or tryptophan, likely due to a read error. V and J are TRBV12-3 or TRBV12-4 and TRBJ1-5; D ambiguous. Trimming cost V 0 bases and J 3 bases, with 9 bases left between them. This CDR3 is 15 amino acids long. The CDR3 coding sequence is TGTGCCAGCAGTTTAGCTGCGCCTAACAATCAGCCCCAGCATTCT. As protein: CASSLAAPNNQPQHS.

The V call is TRBV29-1, the J call TRBJ2-1; 9 positions match TRBD1. This CDR3 comprises 13 residues. Germline V CDR1 and CDR2: SQVTM, ANQGSEA. J lost 6 bases, V lost 2 bases, and 2 bases had no gene match. The CDR3 DNA is TGCAGCGTTGAAACGACAGGGGGCAATGAGCAGTTCTTC. Translating it yields CSVETTGGNEQFF.

This clonotype has only a few counts. This sequence joins TRBV28 and TRBJ1-1; tentatively, D is TRBD1 (5 bases). The CDR3 loop spans 10 amino acids. V shed 6 bases and J shed 10 bases, with 9 bases lying between them. Germline lookup yields CDR1 MDHEN and CDR2 SYDVKM. The CDR3 coding sequence is TGTGCCAGCAGCCAGGGAGGAGCTTTCTTT. This encodes CASSQGGAFF. The complete variable domain, with remaining parts taken from reference TRBV28 and TRBJ1-1, reads DVKVTQSSRYLVKRTGEKVFLECVQDMDHENMFWYRQDPGLGLRLIYFSYDVKMKEKGDIPEGYSVSREKKERFSLILESASTNQTSMYLCASSQGGAFFGQGTRLTVV.

This clonotype was counted at least ten times. The CDR3 spells CASSSTRTDTQYF. CDR3 nucleotide sequence: TGTGCCAGCAGCTCAACTCGGACAGATACGCAGTATTTT. V and J are TRBV11-2 and TRBJ2-3; D call uncertain. This CDR3 is built from 13 residues. Trimming pared 4 bases from V and 3 bases from J, leaving 8 bases between. Germline values: CDR1 SGHAT, CDR2 FQNNGV.

Details on this clonotype: Possible read error: a much larger clone is one base away. V usage is TRBV28 and J usage is TRBJ2-1; the match to TRBD2 covers 12 bases. CDR1 is MDHEN and CDR2 is SYDVKM in the germline V gene. Germline trimming cut 10 bases from V and 10 bases from J; bases unmatched to any gene: 17. The CDR3 runs 16 residues. The CDR3 nucleotides read TGTGCCACCCGGGGACTAGCGGGTCTACCCTCCTACGAGCAGTTCTTC. Amino acids: CATRGLAGLPSYEQFF.

The rearrangement joins TRBV5-1 to TRBJ2-1, with TRBD2 matching over 14 bases. J was trimmed by 9 bases and V by 2 bases; bases with no gene match: 13. The CDR3 spans 18 residues. Germline V gives CDR1 SGHRS, CDR2 YFSETQ. In DNA form, the CDR3 reads TGCGCCAGCAGCTTAGAAAACACCGGGACTAGCGGGAGAAGTGAGCAGTTCTTC. Residues: CASSLENTGTSGRSEQFF. The whole variable domain, remainder taken from reference TRBV5-1 and TRBJ2-1, is KAGVTQTPRYLIKTRGQQVTLSCSPISGHRSVSWYQQTPGQGLQFLFEYFSETQRNKGNFPGRFSGRQFSNSRSEMNVSTLELGDSALYLCASSLENTGTSGRSEQFFGPGTRLTVL.

This clonotype has a handful of counts. The junction shows a germline mismatch at one end, possibly a read error. The genes are TRBV20-1 and TRBJ1-4, with 7 bases lining up with TRBD1. Germline CDR1 and CDR2: DFQATT and SNEGSKA (reference sequence). The CDR3 length is 12 residues. The CDR3 DNA reads as TGCAGTGCTAGAGAAGGCGCCCGGGACAGCCTTTTT. Translated, it gives CSAREGARDSLF.

The chain has TRBV20-1 and TRBJ2-3, with no clear D. V was pared by 6 bases and J by 5 bases, with 6 bases between. The germline gives CDR1 DFQATT, CDR2 SNEGSKA (reference sequence). CDR3 size: 10 residues. The chain's CDR3 is CSAEKDTQYF. In DNA, the CDR3 is TGCAGTGCGGAGAAAGATACGCAGTATTTT.